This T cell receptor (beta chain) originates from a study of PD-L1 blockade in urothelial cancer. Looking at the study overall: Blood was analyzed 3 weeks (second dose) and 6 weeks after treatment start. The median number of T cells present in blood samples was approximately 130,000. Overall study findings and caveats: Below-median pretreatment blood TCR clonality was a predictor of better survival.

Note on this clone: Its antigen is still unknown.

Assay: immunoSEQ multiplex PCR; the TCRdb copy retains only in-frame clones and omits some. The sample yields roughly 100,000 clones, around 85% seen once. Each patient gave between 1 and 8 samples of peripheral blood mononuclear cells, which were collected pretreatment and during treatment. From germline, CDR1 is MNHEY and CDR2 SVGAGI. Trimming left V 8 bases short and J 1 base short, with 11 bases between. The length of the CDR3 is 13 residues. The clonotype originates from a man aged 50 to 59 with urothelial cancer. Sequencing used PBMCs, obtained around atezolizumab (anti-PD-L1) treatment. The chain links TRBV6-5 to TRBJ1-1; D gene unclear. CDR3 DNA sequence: TGTGCCAGCTTTCCCGGGTGGAACACTGAAGCTTTCTTT. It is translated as CASFPGWNTEAFF.